This T cell receptor beta chain is drawn from a study of OX40 agonist ivuxolimab in advanced cancers. Context from the whole study: Ivuxolimab was an agonistic, fully human IgG2 monoclonal antibody directed against OX40 (CD134), a costimulatory receptor. Intravenous ivuxolimab was administered to patients every 2 weeks at six dose levels: 0.01, 0.1, 0.3, 1.5, 3 and 10 mg/kg. Prior anti-PD-1, anti-PD-L1 or anti-CTLA-4 therapy was permitted, and checkpoint inhibitors had been received by roughly 40% of dose-escalation patients. The paper covers the monotherapy dose-escalation part of the phase I ivuxolimab trial, which included N ≈ 50 patients. Among the roughly 52 dose-escalation patients, roughly 20 had hepatocellular carcinoma, 15 or so melanoma, 9 renal cell carcinoma and 9 head and neck cancer. A male proportion of roughly 80% and a mean age of approximately 62 years, ranging from 23 to 79, were recorded for the dose-escalation cohort. Peripheral TCRbeta sequencing aimed to test whether ivuxolimab altered TCR sequence diversity and caused clonal T-cell expansion. Partial responses were achieved by three dose-escalation patients, of whom one had hepatocellular carcinoma and two had cutaneous melanoma.

Genomic DNA was extracted from sorted cells for sequencing of the TCRbeta CDR3 region. The immunoSEQ Assay was used for sequencing of TCRbeta CDR3 regions. TCRdb re-hosts the immuneACCESS table, in-frame sequences only. Its copies lack some clones; in the studies checked, an unresolved V gene accounts for under half of them, and the cause for the rest is not known. The table for this sample lists around 63,000 clones; around 89% of them were counted only once. The ten largest clones add up to 9.5% to 14% of the sample. Patients with a history of autoimmune disease or receiving systemic immunosuppression were excluded from the trial. Peripheral blood for TCR sequencing was collected from all dose cohorts at baseline, on cycle 4 day 1, and on cycle 7 day 1. The samples were taken from a phase I, first-in-human, multicenter, open-label dose-escalation trial of ivuxolimab. Adults with locally advanced or metastatic melanoma, renal cell, hepatocellular, or head and neck squamous cell carcinoma were enrolled in the trial. Before TCR sequencing, CD4+ T cells and CD8+ T cells were sorted from peripheral blood as separate populations.

Comments on this clone: There is no known antigen for this receptor. Base-call qualities are not available, and no considerably larger clone is one nucleotide away.

The paper's findings and limits, for the study overall: After ivuxolimab, expanded clones were on average more numerous among CD8+ T cells than among CD4+ T cells. Low levels of normalized T-cell clonal expansion were also seen in some patients who did not respond. The antigen specificity of the clonally expanded peripheral T cells was not determined. In partial responders in the 0.1-3.0 mg/kg groups, normalized peripheral clonal expansion was found to be among the lowest, especially among CD8+ T cells. At doses of 0.1 to 3.0 mg/kg, clonal expansion of both CD4+ and CD8+ blood T cells was observed from baseline to week 6.

V is pared back by 2 bases and J by 4 bases, with 10 bases lying between the germline termini. The germline V gene supplies CDR1 SGDLS and CDR2 YYNGEE. The CDR3, cysteine through phenylalanine, is 15 amino acids long. CDR3 DNA is the only sequence kept; it has 45 bases, read in frame from the first base. The source of this sequence is an adult with an advanced solid tumor such as melanoma, head and neck, liver or kidney cancer. The chain is assembled from TRBV9 and TRBJ2-6; the D gene is not confidently resolved. The starting material was CD4+ or CD8+ T cells sorted from blood, obtained in a trial of the OX40 agonist ivuxolimab. The bases read TGTGCCAGCAGCGTTGAAGCACGAGGGGCCAACGTCCTGACTTTC. Its protein reads: CASSVEARGANVLTF.